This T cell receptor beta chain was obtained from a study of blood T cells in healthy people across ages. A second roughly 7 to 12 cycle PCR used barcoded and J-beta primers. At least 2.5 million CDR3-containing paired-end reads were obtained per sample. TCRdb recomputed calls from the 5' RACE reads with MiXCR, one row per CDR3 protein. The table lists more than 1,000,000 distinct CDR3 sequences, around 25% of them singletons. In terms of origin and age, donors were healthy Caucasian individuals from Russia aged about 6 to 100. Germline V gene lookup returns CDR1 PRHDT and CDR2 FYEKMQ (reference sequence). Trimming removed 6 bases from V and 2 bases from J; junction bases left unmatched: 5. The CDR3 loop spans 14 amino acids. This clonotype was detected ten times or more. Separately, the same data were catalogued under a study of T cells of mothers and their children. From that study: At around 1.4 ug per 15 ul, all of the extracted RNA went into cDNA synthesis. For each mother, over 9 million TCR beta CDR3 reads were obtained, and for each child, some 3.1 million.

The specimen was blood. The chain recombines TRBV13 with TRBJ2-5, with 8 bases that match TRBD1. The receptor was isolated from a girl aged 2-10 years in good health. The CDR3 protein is CASSSGTGQETQYF. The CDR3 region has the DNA TGTGCCAGCAGTTCCGGGACAGGACAAGAGACCCAGTACTTC.